This T cell receptor (beta chain) was found in a study of T-cell memory formation after mild COVID-19. This clonotype appeared many times. Its matching antigen is unknown. The V segment lost 1 base and the J segment 0 bases; nucleotides outside the gene matches: 7. The CDR3 spans 17 residues. Germline V gene lookup returns CDR1 DFQATT and CDR2 SNEGSKA (reference sequence). Each CDR3 protein gets one entry after TCRdb re-called the 5' RACE reads with MiXCR. Among about 27,000 distinct CDR3 sequences listed, around 15% were seen once. Study outcomes and limitations: Pre-infection memory harbored some responding clones, suggesting cross-reactive memory joined. Shrinking CD4+ clones resided mostly in CM and EM, and CD8+ ones in EMRA.

The receptor comes from an adult who had mild COVID-19 (a few samples of this study predate the infection). Cell type and time point are not known. J is TRBJ2-2 and V is TRBV20-1, with 8 bases fitting TRBD2. The sample was PBMCs or a T cell subset sorted from them (not recorded which). As DNA, the CDR3 is TGCAGTGCTAGAGGGAAGCGGGGGCCCGCGAACACCGGGGAGCTGTTTTTT. This codes for CSARGKRGPANTGELFF.